The TCR beta chain under discussion was sequenced for a study of immune cell composition in non-small cell lung cancer. Overall study findings and caveats: No significant correlation existed between pack-years smoked and tumour clonality. In adenocarcinoma, maximal tumour-associated clone frequency tracked TIL tumour reactivity.

Using immunoSEQ multiplex PCR, the repertoire was profiled, and TCRdb retains in-frame clones only, with some absent. The sample contains 8,500 to 9,500 clones, about 80% of which appear only once. Normal lung was taken at the farthest possible site, at least 3 cm from tumour. DNA was extracted from unsorted cell suspensions stored frozen. This CDR3 has 14 residues. Trimming removed 5 bases from V and 0 bases from J, with 9 bases in between. Germline CDR1 LGHNA, CDR2 YSLEER. There are a few counts of this clone. What it binds is unknown. This chain connects TRBV4-3 to TRBJ2-3, with D perhaps assigned TRBD1 or TRBD2 (5 bases each). This receptor was identified in a human donor with non-small cell lung cancer. The sample taken for sequencing was non-adjacent lung tissue. The CDR3 nucleotides read TGCGCCAGCAGCGATGGGGGTAGCACAGATACGCAGTATTTT. It specifies CASSDGGSTDTQYF.